This TCR beta chain originates from a study of cytomegalovirus exposure and HLA in healthy donors. Germline values: CDR1 GTSNPN, CDR2 SVGIG (reference sequence). The CDR3 consists of 15 residues. V was clipped by 0 bases and J by 0 bases, with 10 bases between them. This PCR relied on a set of 60 Vbeta primers and 13 Jbeta primers. TCRdb's table, derived via immunoSEQ multiplex PCR, lists solely in-frame clones and lacks some. The table includes over 150,000 clones, around 81% detected once. Input material: PBMCs. The chain has TRBV30 and TRBJ2-3; a weak D match, TRBD2 (6 bases). This TCR came from a woman aged 30 to 39 in good health and CMV-seronegative. The CDR3 region is CAWSVLGTSTDTQYF. The CDR3 nucleotides read TGTGCCTGGAGTGTACTAGGGACTAGCACAGATACGCAGTATTTT. The whole variable domain, remainder taken from reference TRBV30 and TRBJ2-3, is SQTIHQWPATLVQPVGSPLSLECTVEGTSNPNLYWYRQAAGRGLQLLFYSVGIGQISSEVPQNLSASRPQDRQFILSSKKLLLSDSGFYLCAWSVLGTSTDTQYFGPGTRLTVL.